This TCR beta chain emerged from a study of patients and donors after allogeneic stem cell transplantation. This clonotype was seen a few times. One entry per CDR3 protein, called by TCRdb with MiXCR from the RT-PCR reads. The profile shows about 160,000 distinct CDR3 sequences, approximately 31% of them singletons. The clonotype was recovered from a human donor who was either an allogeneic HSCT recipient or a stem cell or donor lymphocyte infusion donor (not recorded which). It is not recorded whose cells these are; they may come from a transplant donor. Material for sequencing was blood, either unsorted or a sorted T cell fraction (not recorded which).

CDR3 in amino acids: CASSLADRGDNEKLFF. Here the CDR3 DNA reads TGTGCCAGCAGCTTAGCCGACAGGGGGGACAATGAAAAACTGTTTTTT. J is TRBJ1-4 and V is TRBV7-8, with 9 bases that match TRBD1. The CDR3 is 16 residues long. V lost 0 bases, J lost 5 bases, and 4 bases stayed unmatched. Germline-derived CDR1 and CDR2 are SGHVS and FQNEAQ.